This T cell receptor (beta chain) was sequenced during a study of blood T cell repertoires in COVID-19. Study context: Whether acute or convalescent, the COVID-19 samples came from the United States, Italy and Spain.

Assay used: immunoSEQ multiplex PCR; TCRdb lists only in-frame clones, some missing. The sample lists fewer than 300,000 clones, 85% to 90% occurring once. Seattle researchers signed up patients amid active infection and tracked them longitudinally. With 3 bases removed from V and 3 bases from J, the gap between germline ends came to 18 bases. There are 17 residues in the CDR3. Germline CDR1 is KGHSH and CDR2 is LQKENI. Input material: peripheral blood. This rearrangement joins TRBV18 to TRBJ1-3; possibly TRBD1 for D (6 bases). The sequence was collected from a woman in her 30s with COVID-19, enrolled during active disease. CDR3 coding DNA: TGTGCCAGCTCACCCGCCGGGACCCAAGGGGGTGGAAACACCATATATTTT. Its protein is CASSPAGTQGGGNTIYF.